This T cell receptor (beta chain) was recovered during a study of T-cell reconstitution after alpha-beta-depleted transplantation in children (dated by TCRdb to about 2016). At the level of the whole study: The study quantitatively tracked T-cell immune reconstitution after TCRalphabeta/CD19-depleted allogeneic hematopoietic cell transplantation in children using TCR repertoire profiling.

As concerns this clonotype: What antigen it recognizes has not been identified. A much larger clone differs by one base, so this may be a read error.

Library construction relied on PCR. TCRdb records Illumina HiSeq 2500 as the sequencer. To normalize quantification of the TCRbeta repertoire, the TCR libraries were built with molecular barcoding that relied on unique molecular identifiers. TCRdb reanalyzed the raw reads on its own, using fastp at Q25 for trimming and MiXCR for clone calling, and kept in-frame beta chains. Identical CDR3 proteins give one entry, which carries the most common genes and DNA. This sample is represented by over 450,000 distinct CDR3 sequences; roughly a tenth of them were singletons. Around 2% of the sample is in the top ten clones. For CDR1 and CDR2, the germline V gene lists SGHVS and FQNEAQ. From the cysteine through the phenylalanine, the CDR3 covers 14 amino acids. Only the CDR3 DNA stays, 42 bases, in frame from base 1. General findings and caveats noted by the study authors: Apparently early alphabetaT-cell count recovery about two months after transplant reportedly relied on only several hundred rapidly expanded clones derived from non-depleted graft cells. In some patients, the high TCRbeta diversity seen at day 60 was put down to recipient T cells and intrathymic progenitors that had survived conditioning. Over the following months the frequencies of hyperexpanded clones went down, and after one year T-cell counts and TCRbeta diversity were mostly credited to newly produced T cells.

The treatment or condition label, as the study defines it: allogeneic hematopoietic cell transplantation with graft depleted of TCRalphabeta T cells and CD19 B cells. The transplant recipients were children given TCRalphabeta/CD19-depleted allogeneic hematopoietic cell grafts. The chain couples TRBV7-8 to TRBJ2-5, with the identity of the D gene unclear. Material: PBMCs, obtained before TCRalphabeta/CD19-depleted stem cell transplant. This TCR came from a child younger than 10 with inherited bone marrow failure, due to receive a stem cell transplant. For the CDR3, the sequence is CASSLLGYQETQDF. The DNA sequence reads TGTGCCAGCAGCTTATTGGGGTACCAAGAGACCCAGGACTTC.